What follows are 3 T cell receptor beta chains derived from one specimen sequenced in a study of blood T cell repertoires in COVID-19. Profiled with immunoSEQ multiplex PCR; TCRdb holds only in-frame clones, not every one. The data show around 53,000 clones, 90% seen once. Sequenced: peripheral blood. Source of these receptors: a human donor in a cohort sampled during active COVID-19.

This rearrangement joins TRBV7-9 to TRBJ2-3, with 9 bases identical to TRBD1. The CDR3 runs to 14 residues. V shed 6 bases, J shed 2 bases, and the junction held 3 bases outside the gene matches. The V gene's germline CDR1 is SEHNR and CDR2 FQNEAQ (reference sequence). The CDR3 region is CASRWDRDTDTQYF. In nucleotides, the CDR3 is TGTGCCAGCAGGTGGGACAGGGACACAGATACGCAGTATTTT.

This clone was counted a few times. The CDR3 loop reads CAISESGGNTEAFF. In nucleotides, the CDR3 is TGTGCCATCAGTGAGTCGGGGGGGAACACTGAAGCTTTCTTT. The rearrangement joins TRBV10-3 to TRBJ1-1; a weak D match, TRBD1 (5 bases). From germline, CDR1 is ENHRY and CDR2 SYGVKD. The CDR3 contains 14 residues. Between the trimmed V and J ends, which lost 0 bases and 1 base, there was a span of 6 bases.

The gene calls are TRBV14 and TRBJ1-3; D is undetermined. This CDR3 contains 16 residues. The germline gives CDR1 SGHDN, CDR2 FVKESK. V gave up 0 bases and J gave up 0 bases, with 9 bases separating them. Here the CDR3 DNA reads TGTGCCAGCAGCCAAGATGGGCGTTTCTCTGGAAACACCATATATTTT. It is translated as CASSQDGRFSGNTIYF. The whole variable domain, remainder taken from reference TRBV14 and TRBJ1-3, is EAGVTQFPSHSVIEKGQTVTLRCDPISGHDNLYWYRRVMGKEIKFLLHFVKESKQDESGMPNNRFLAERTGGTYSTLKVQPAELEDSGVYFCASSQDGRFSGNTIYFGEGSWLTVV.